What follows are 18 T cell receptor beta chains derived from one specimen sequenced in a study of cytomegalovirus exposure and HLA in healthy donors. The PCR ran on 60 Vbeta and 13 Jbeta primers. The table came from immunoSEQ multiplex PCR; TCRdb's copy has only in-frame clones and leaves some out. The sample totals roughly 90,000 clones. The sequenced sample consisted of PBMCs. The receptors were gathered from a man aged 50 or older in good health and CMV-seropositive.

The V and J genes are TRBV7-9 and TRBJ1-1, with TRBD1 as a possible D gene (5 bases). Trimming left V 6 bases short and J 4 bases short, with 9 bases between. The germline V gene encodes CDR1 SEHNR and CDR2 FQNEAQ (reference sequence). The CDR3 covers 12 residues. The CDR3 loop reads CASRNQGTEAFF. In DNA form, the CDR3 reads TGTGCCAGCAGGAACCAGGGCACTGAAGCTTTCTTT.

J is TRBJ1-1 and V is TRBV9; D remains unclear. Germline-derived CDR1 and CDR2 are SGDLS and YYNGEE. This CDR3 region has 13 residues. The V end was cut by 2 bases, the J end by 4 bases, with 9 bases between. This chain's CDR3 is CASSVNPSTEAFF. CDR3 bases: TGTGCCAGCAGCGTTAATCCGAGCACTGAAGCTTTCTTT.

The rearrangement uses TRBV9 and TRBJ2-5; 9 nucleotides match TRBD2. Looked up from germline, CDR1 is SGDLS and CDR2 is YYNGEE. The CDR3 runs 15 residues. The V gene end was trimmed by 0 bases and the J gene end by 5 bases; junction bases not matched to a gene: 5. CDR3 sequence reads: CASSVDIAGGETQYF. CDR3 DNA: TGTGCCAGCAGCGTAGATATCGCGGGAGGGGAGACCCAGTACTTC.

V usage is TRBV6-5 and J usage is TRBJ1-2, with 9 bases identical to TRBD1. The CDR3 runs to 13 residues. Germline V gene data show CDR1 as MNHEY and CDR2 as SVGAGI. V gave up 5 bases and J gave up 6 bases; unmatched junction bases: 4. For the CDR3, the DNA is TGTGCCAGCAGTCACGGGACAGGGAATGGCTACACCTTC. It specifies CASSHGTGNGYTF.

The J gene is TRBJ2-2, the V gene TRBV6-4; the match to TRBD2 covers 8 bases. With V trimmed by 3 bases and J by 1 base, 4 bases remained unmatched. The germline gives CDR1 MRHNA, CDR2 SNTAGT. CDR3 length equals 16 residues. The CDR3 sequence is CASSEWLAGNTGELFF. CDR3 sequence (DNA): TGTGCCAGCAGTGAATGGCTAGCGGGGAACACCGGGGAGCTGTTTTTT.

J is TRBJ1-1 and V is TRBV4-1; D unclear. Germline V lookup: CDR1 MGHRA, CDR2 YSYEKL. This CDR3 is 15 amino acids long. V was cut by 3 bases and J by 1 base, with 12 bases left in between. The CDR3, as DNA: TGCGCCAGCAGCCACTTTCTAGAGAGGAACACTGAAGCTTTCTTT. It translates to CASSHFLERNTEAFF.

The rearrangement joins TRBV28 to TRBJ2-7; 8 positions agree with TRBD1. The germline CDR1 and CDR2 sequences are MDHEN and SYDVKM. The CDR3 length is 13 residues. V was pared by 6 bases and J by 7 bases, with 8 bases of the junction left unmatched. This chain's CDR3 is CASSSGYRGEQYF. For the CDR3, the DNA is TGTGCCAGCAGCTCCGGCTACAGGGGGGAGCAGTACTTC.

The chain couples TRBV4-2 to TRBJ1-2; 8 positions match TRBD1. Germline V lookup: CDR1 LGHNA, CDR2 YNFKEQ. V lost 0 bases to trimming and J lost 3 bases; unmatched junction nucleotides: 6. The CDR3 spans 16 residues. The CDR3: CASSQDATGVHYGYTF. CDR3 DNA: TGTGCCAGCAGCCAAGATGCGACAGGGGTCCACTATGGCTACACCTTC.

V is TRBV30 and J is TRBJ2-3; the D is unclear. CDR1 and CDR2 from the germline V gene are GTSNPN and SVGIG (reference sequence). The CDR3 runs to 13 residues. Trimming shortened V by 5 bases and J by 2 bases, and 11 bases separated the two germline ends. The CDR3: CAWAASLTDTQYF. For the CDR3, the DNA is TGTGCCTGGGCGGCGAGCCTCACAGATACGCAGTATTTT. Looking up the rest from reference TRBV30 and TRBJ2-3 gives the full variable domain: SQTIHQWPATLVQPVGSPLSLECTVEGTSNPNLYWYRQAAGRGLQLLFYSVGIGQISSEVPQNLSASRPQDRQFILSSKKLLLSDSGFYLCAWAASLTDTQYFGPGTRLTVL.

J is TRBJ1-1 and V is TRBV11-3, with D unresolved. The CDR3 is 14 amino acids. From germline, CDR1 is SGHNT and CDR2 YENEEA. Trimming took 2 bases from V and 0 from J, leaving 7 bases between them. The DNA for the CDR3 is TGTGCCAGCAGCTTACCTACGGTGAACACTGAAGCTTTCTTT. Its translation: CASSLPTVNTEAFF.

The chain is built from TRBV4-1 and TRBJ2-7; D might be TRBD2 (5 bases). The CDR3 spans 13 residues. CDR1 MGHRA and CDR2 YSYEKL come from the germline V gene. V dropped 4 bases and J dropped 1 base, with 8 bases sitting between them. CDR3 DNA: TGCGCCAGCAGCCGTTCGGGATCCTACGAGCAGTACTTC. It specifies CASSRSGSYEQYF.

This chain joins TRBV9 and TRBJ2-1; the D gene is possibly TRBD2 (6 bases). The CDR3 totals 16 residues. Germline assignment: CDR1 SGDLS and CDR2 YYNGEE. Between the trimmed V and J ends, which lost 0 bases and 0 bases, there was a span of 10 bases. The CDR3 DNA reads as TGTGCCAGCAGCGTAGGGGGCGGGGACTCCTACAATGAGCAGTTCTTC. Residues: CASSVGGGDSYNEQFF.

CDR3 sequence: CASSPDSYEQYV. The DNA for the CDR3 is TGTGCCAGCTCACCGGACAGCTACGAGCAGTACGTC. This chain joins TRBV18 and TRBJ2-7, with TRBD1 as a possible D gene (6 bases). This CDR3 has 12 residues. Germline CDR1 reads KGHSH; CDR2 reads LQKENI. Trimming took off 3 bases at V and 3 bases at J, with 6 bases between the two ends.

In DNA form, the CDR3 reads TGTGCCAGCAGCCCCCGGGACAGCCCTAACTATGGCTACACCTTC. Translating gives CASSPRDSPNYGYTF. J is TRBJ1-2 and V is TRBV6-5; TRBD1 matches at 7 bases. Per the germline V gene, CDR1 is MNHEY and CDR2 is SVGAGI. The J segment lost 0 bases and the V segment lost 6 bases, leaving 7 bases of the junction unmatched. The CDR3 is 15 residues long.

The V and J genes are TRBV30 and TRBJ1-2; possibly TRBD1 for D (6 bases). Germline V lookup: CDR1 GTSNPN, CDR2 SVGIG (reference sequence). The CDR3 is 11 amino acids. Trimming shortened V by 6 bases and J by 8 bases, and 13 bases separated the two germline ends. CDR3 loop: CACGGPEGYTF. CDR3 DNA: TGTGCCTGTGGGGGCCCCGAAGGCTACACCTTC.

In DNA, the CDR3 is TGTGCCAGTAGTATAGCCCTAGCGGGAGTAGTGGGGCTAAGCTCCTACAATGAGCAGTTCTTC. The encoded protein is CASSIALAGVVGLSSYNEQFF. This sequence joins TRBV19 and TRBJ2-1, with 10 bases identical to TRBD2. CDR3 length: 21 amino acids. The germline CDR1 and CDR2 sequences are LNHDA and SQIVND (reference sequence). V gave up 1 base and J gave up 0 bases; unmatched junction bases: 15. Filled out from reference TRBV19 and TRBJ2-1, the complete variable domain reads DGGITQSPKYLFRKEGQNVTLSCEQNLNHDAMYWYRQDPGQGLRLIYYSQIVNDFQKGDIAEGYSVSREKKESFPLTVTSAQKNPTAFYLCASSIALAGVVGLSSYNEQFFGPGTRLTVL.

This chain uses TRBV4-3 with TRBJ1-1, with D maybe TRBD1 (5 bases). Trimming shortened V by 4 bases and J by 1 base, and 13 bases separated the two germline ends. CDR1 LGHNA and CDR2 YSLEER come from the germline V gene. The CDR3 has 15 residues. The CDR3 region is CASSLRRGTNTEAFF. The CDR3 DNA reads as TGCGCCAGCAGCCTGCGGCGGGGCACGAACACTGAAGCTTTCTTT.

The chain links TRBV9 to TRBJ1-2; TRBD1 aligns across 7 bases. V dropped 3 bases and J dropped 2; count of bases not matched to a gene: 10. The germline CDR1 and CDR2 sequences are SGDLS and YYNGEE. The CDR3 totals 16 residues. In DNA, the CDR3 is TGTGCCAGCAGCGACCGACAGGGAGCGATGAACTATGGCTACACCTTC. Its translation: CASSDRQGAMNYGYTF.